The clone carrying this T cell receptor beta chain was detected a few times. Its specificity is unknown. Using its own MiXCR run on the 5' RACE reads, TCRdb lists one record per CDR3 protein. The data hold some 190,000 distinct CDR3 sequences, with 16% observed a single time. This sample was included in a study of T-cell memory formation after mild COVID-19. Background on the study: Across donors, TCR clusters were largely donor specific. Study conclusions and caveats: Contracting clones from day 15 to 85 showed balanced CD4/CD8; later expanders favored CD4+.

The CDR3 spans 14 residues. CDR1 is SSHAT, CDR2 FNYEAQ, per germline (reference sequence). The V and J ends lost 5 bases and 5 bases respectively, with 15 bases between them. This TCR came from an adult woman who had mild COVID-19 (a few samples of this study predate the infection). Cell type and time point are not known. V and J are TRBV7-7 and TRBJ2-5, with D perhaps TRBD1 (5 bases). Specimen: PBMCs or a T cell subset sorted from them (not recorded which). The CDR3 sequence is CASSEGVIPETQYF. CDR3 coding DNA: TGTGCCAGCAGCGAAGGGGTGATCCCGGAGACCCAGTACTTC.